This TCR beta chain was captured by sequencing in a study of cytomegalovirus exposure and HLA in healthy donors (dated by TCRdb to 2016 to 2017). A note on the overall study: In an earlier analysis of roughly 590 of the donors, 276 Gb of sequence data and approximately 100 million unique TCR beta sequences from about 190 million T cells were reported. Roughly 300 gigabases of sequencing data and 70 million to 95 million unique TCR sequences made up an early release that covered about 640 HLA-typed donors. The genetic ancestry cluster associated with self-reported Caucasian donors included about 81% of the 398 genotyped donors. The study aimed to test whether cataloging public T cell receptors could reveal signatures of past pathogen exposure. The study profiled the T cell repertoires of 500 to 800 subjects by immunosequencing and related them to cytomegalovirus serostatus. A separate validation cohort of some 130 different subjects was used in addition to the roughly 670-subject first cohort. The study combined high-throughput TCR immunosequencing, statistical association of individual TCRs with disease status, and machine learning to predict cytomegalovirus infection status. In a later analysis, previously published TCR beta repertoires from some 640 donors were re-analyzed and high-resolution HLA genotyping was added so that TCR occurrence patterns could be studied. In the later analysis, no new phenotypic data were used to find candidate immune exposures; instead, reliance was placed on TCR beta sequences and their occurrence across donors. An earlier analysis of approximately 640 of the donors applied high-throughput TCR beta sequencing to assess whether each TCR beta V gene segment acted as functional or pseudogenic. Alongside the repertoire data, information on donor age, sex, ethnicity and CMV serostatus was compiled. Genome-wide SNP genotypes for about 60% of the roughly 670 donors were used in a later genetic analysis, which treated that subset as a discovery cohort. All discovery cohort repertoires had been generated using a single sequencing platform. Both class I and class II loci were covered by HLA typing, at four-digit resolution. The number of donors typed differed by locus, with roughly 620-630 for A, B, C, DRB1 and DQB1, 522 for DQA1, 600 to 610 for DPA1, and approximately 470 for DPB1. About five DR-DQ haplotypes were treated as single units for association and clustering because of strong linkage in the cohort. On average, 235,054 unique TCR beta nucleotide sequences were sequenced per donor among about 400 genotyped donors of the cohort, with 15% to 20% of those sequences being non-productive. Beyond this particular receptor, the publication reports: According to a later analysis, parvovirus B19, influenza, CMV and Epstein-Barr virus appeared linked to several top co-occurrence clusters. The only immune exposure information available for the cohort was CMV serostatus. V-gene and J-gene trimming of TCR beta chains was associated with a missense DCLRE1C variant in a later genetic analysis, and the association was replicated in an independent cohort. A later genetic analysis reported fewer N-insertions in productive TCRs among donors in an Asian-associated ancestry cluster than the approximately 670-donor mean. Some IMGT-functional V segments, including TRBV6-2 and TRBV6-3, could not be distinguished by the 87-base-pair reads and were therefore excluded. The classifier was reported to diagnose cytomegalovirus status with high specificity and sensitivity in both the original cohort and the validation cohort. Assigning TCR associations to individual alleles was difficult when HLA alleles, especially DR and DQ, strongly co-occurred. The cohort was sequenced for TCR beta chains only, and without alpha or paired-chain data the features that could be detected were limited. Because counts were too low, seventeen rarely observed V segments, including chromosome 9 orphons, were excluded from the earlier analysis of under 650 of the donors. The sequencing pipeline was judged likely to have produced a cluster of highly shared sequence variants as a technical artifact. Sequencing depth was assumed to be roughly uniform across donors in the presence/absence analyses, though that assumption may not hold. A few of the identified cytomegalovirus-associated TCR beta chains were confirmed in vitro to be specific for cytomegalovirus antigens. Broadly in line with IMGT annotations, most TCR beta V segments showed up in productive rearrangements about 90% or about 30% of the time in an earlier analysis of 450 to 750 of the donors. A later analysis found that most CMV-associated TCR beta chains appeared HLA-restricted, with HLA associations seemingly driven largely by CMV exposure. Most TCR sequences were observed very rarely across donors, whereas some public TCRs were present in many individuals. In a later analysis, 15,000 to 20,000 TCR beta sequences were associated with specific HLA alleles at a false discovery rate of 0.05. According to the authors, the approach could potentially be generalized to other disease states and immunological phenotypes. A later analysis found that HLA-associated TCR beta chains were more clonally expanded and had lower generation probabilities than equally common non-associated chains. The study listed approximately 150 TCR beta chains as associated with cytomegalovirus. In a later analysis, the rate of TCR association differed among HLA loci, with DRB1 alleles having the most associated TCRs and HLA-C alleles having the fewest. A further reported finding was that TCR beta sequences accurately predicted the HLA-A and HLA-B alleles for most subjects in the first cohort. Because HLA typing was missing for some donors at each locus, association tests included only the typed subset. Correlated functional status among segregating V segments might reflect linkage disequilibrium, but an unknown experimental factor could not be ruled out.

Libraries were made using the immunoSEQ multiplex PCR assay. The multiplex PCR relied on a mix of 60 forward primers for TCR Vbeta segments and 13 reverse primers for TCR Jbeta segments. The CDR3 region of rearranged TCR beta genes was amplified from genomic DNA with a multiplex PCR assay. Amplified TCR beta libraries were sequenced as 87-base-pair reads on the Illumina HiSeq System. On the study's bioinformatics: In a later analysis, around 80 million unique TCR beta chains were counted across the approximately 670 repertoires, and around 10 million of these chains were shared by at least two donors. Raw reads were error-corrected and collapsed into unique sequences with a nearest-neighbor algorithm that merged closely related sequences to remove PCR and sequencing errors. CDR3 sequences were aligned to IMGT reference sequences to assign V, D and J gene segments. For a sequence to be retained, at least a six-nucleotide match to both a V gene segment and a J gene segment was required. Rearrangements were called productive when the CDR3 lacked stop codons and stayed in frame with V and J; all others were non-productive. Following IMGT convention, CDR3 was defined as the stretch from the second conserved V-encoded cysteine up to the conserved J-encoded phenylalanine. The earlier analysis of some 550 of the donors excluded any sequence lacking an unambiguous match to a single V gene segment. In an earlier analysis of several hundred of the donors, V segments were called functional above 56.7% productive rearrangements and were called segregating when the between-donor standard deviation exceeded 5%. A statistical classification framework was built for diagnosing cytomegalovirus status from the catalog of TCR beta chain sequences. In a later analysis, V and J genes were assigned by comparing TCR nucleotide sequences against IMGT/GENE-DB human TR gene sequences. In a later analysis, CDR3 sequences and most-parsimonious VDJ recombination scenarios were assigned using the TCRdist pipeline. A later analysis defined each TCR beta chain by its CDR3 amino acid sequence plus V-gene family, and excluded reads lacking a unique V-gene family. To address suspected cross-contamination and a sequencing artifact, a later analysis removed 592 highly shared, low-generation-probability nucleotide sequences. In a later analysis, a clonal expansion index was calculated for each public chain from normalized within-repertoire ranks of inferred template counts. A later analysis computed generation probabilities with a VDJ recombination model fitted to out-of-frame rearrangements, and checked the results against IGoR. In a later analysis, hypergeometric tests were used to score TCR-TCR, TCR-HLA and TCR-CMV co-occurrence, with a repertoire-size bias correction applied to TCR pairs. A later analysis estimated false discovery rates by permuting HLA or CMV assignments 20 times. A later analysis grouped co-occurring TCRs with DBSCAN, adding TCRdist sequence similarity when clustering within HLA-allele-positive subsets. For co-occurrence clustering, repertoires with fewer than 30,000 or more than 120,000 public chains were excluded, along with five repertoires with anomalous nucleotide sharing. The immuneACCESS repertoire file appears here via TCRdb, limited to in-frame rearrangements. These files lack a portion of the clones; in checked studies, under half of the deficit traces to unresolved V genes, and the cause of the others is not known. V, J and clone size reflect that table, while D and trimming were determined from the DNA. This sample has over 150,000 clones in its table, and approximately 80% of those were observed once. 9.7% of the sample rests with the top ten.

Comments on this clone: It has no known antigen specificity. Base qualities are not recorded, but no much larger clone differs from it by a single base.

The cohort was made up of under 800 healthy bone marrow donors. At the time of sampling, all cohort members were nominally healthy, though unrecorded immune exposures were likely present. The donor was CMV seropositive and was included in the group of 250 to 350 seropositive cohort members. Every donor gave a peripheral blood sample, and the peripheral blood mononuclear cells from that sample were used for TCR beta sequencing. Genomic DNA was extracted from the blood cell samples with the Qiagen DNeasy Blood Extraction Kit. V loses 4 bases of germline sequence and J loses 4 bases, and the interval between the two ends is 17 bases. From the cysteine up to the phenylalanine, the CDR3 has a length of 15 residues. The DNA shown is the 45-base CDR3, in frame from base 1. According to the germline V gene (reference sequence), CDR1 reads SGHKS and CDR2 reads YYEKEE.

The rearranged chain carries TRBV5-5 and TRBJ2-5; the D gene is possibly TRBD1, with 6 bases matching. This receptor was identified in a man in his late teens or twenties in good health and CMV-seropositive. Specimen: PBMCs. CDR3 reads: CASSPVGAGVETQYF. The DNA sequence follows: TGTGCCAGCAGCCCTGTAGGAGCAGGGGTAGAGACCCAGTACTTC.